The TCR beta chain described here comes from a study of cytomegalovirus exposure and HLA in healthy donors. In the study overall: Earlier work reported approximately 110 million unique TCR beta sequences from about 179 million T cells.

Trimming took off 6 bases at V and 4 bases at J, with 15 bases between the two ends. CDR3 length equals 14 residues. Germline values: CDR1 LGHNT, CDR2 FRNRAP. PCR employed 60 Vbeta and 13 Jbeta primers. Assay used: immunoSEQ multiplex PCR; TCRdb lists only in-frame clones, some missing. The repertoire holds roughly 200,000 clones, with under 85% as singletons. In regard to this clone: The antigen is undetermined.

General study points: TCR beta sequences reportedly predicted most subjects' HLA-A and HLA-B alleles accurately. Most TCRs appeared rarely, but some public TCRs recurred in many donors.

The sample taken for sequencing was PBMCs. The receptor's source is a man aged 50 to 59 in good health and CMV-seronegative. The J gene is TRBJ1-2, the V gene TRBV12-5, with a tentative D call TRBD1 (6 bases). In DNA, the CDR3 is TGTGCTAGTGGGGCGGCGGGGGCGAGCTATGGCTACACCTTC. It yields the protein CASGAAGASYGYTF.